This T cell receptor (beta chain) was identified in a study of CD8+CD57+ T cells in acquired aplastic anemia. Across the study: DNA per sorted CD4+ or CD8+ sample ranged 0.2 to 27.4 ug, averaging about 3 ug. Study findings and constraints: Overlapping CD8+ CDR3 repertoires of patients and controls contained approximately 28 shared sequences. CD8+ Simpson's diversity did not differ significantly between patients and controls.

V was cut by 6 bases and J by 3 bases, with 4 bases left in between. The CDR3 has 11 amino acids. Germline CDR1 LNHNV, CDR2 YYDKDF (reference sequence). Patients chosen for sequencing had shown CD8+CD57+ cell expansion by flow cytometry. Patients had undergone no therapy by the time their blood was sampled. CDR3 and TCR beta VDJ profiling relied on a genomic DNA template. In TCRdb, the reads were re-called with MiXCR into one record per CDR3 protein. This table has about 470,000 distinct CDR3 sequences, about a third appearing once. Many counts were recorded for this clonotype. No antigen is known for it.

The sample taken for sequencing was sorted CD4+, CD8+, or CD8+CD57+ T cells (not recorded which) from PBMCs. The receptor comes from a human donor with aplastic anemia. The J gene is TRBJ2-3, the V gene TRBV15; D is unresolved. CDR3 region: CATSLTDTQYF. As DNA, the CDR3 is TGTGCCACCAGTCTGACAGATACGCAGTATTTT.